The 20 T cell receptor beta chains below all came from one sample that was sequenced in a study of shared clonotypes between healthy human individuals (dated by TCRdb to 2018 to 2021). Library construction relied on the immunoSEQ multiplex PCR assay. TCRdb mirrors the immuneACCESS table, restricted to in-frame sequences. Some clones are absent from its copies; in checked studies, under half trace to an unresolved V gene, and the reason for the others is unknown. The sample table holds about 1.9 million clones, of which 85% to 95% were seen once. About 1.6% of the sample lies in the top ten. CD8 naive samples were obtained by positive selection for CCR7 among CD45RO-negative cells, yielding a CD45RA+CCR7+ population from which TemRA cells were excluded. The sequenced sample was naive CD8+ T cells from PBMCs. Reading the label with the study, this specimen's cell subset or site is: CD45RA+CCR7+. The receptors originated from a man between 18 and 35 years old in good health. Some clones in this sample may be carry-over from other donors' samples.

The rearrangement joins TRBV27 to TRBJ1-2, with a possible D match to TRBD1 (5 bases). Deletions cut 7 bases from V and 7 bases from J, with 19 bases between. Germline CDR1 reads MNHEY; CDR2 reads SMNVEV (reference sequence). The CDR3 sequence is 14 residues long. CDR3 residues: CASKVQVGAAGYTF. For the CDR3, the DNA is TGTGCCAGCAAAGTCCAGGTCGGGGCGGCTGGCTACACCTTC.

The chain joins TRBV9 to TRBJ2-3; D perhaps matches TRBD1 (6 bases). The germline V gene encodes CDR1 SGDLS and CDR2 YYNGEE. The CDR3 consists of 14 residues. Between the trimmed V and J ends, which lost 3 bases and 3 bases, there was a span of 11 bases. CDR3 region: CASSGGPVTDTQYF. The CDR3 DNA sequence: TGTGCCAGCAGCGGGGGGCCGGTGACAGATACGCAGTATTTT.

The chain combines TRBV27 with TRBJ2-3; possibly TRBD1 or TRBD2 for D (6 bases each). Germline CDR1 MNHEY, CDR2 SMNVEV (reference sequence). CDR3 length equals 15 residues. V was trimmed by 5 bases and J by 4 bases, leaving 16 bases between them. The CDR3 sequence is CASSTARGVADTQYF. The CDR3 bases are TGTGCCAGCAGTACCGCGAGGGGGGTCGCAGATACGCAGTATTTT.

J is TRBJ2-7 and V is TRBV27, with no clear D. V dropped 5 bases and J dropped 3 bases, with 17 bases sitting between them. CDR1 and CDR2 (germline): MNHEY, SMNVEV (reference sequence). This CDR3 contains 15 residues. The CDR3 bases are TGTGCCAGCAGTCTCGGCGGAGCGTATGACTACGAGCAGTACTTC. As protein: CASSLGGAYDYEQYF.

This clone has only a few counts. V and J are TRBV6-1 and TRBJ1-5, with D unclear. The germline V gene has CDR1 MNHNS and CDR2 SASEGT. V was cut by 8 bases and J by 1 base, with 9 bases left in between. This CDR3 region has 13 residues. The DNA of the CDR3 is TGTGCCAGCGCCCTTGGGAGCAATCAGCCCCAGCATTTT. Protein sequence: CASALGSNQPQHF.

The V gene is TRBV19, the J gene TRBJ1-4, with a weak D call TRBD1 (5 bases). The CDR3 contains 15 residues. V lost 6 bases to trimming and J lost 5 bases, with 16 bases between them. Germline lookup yields CDR1 LNHDA and CDR2 SQIVND (reference sequence). The chain's CDR3 is CASSQTGPENEKLFF. The CDR3 nucleotides read TGTGCCAGTAGCCAAACAGGACCTGAAAATGAAAAACTGTTTTTT.

The gene calls are TRBV6-5 and TRBJ2-7, with 12 bases identical to TRBD1. This CDR3 has 15 residues. Germline V lookup: CDR1 MNHEY, CDR2 SVGAGI. Losses at the gene ends were 5 bases for V and 7 bases for J; bases not matched to a gene: 9. CDR3 sequence reads: CASSTSGTGGEEQYF. In DNA, the CDR3 is TGTGCCAGCAGTACTTCCGGGACAGGGGGCGAGGAGCAGTACTTC.

The rearrangement uses TRBV7-9 and TRBJ2-7; 8 bases align to TRBD1. This CDR3 contains 18 residues. Trimming removed 3 bases from V and 3 bases from J; junction bases left unmatched: 16. Germline V gene data show CDR1 as SEHNR and CDR2 as FQNEAQ (reference sequence). CDR3: CASSFHPGPDRDNYEQYF. Written as DNA, the CDR3 is TGTGCCAGCAGCTTCCACCCGGGCCCGGACAGGGATAACTACGAGCAGTACTTC.

In its sample, this clone was seen a few times. The chain links TRBV6-5 to TRBJ1-2; weak D call: TRBD1 (5 bases). This CDR3 has 11 residues. Per the germline V gene, CDR1 is MNHEY and CDR2 is SVGAGI. The V end lost 4 bases, the J end lost 7 bases, and 7 bases lay between the germline ends. For the CDR3, the DNA is TGTGCCAGCAGTTCGGGACCTGGCTACACCTTC. Translating it yields CASSSGPGYTF.

This CDR3 reads CASSDRLTGYNEQFF. The CDR3 DNA follows: TGTGCCAGCAGTGACAGACTAACCGGCTACAATGAGCAGTTCTTC. The chain joins TRBV6-4 to TRBJ2-1; D possibly corresponds to TRBD2 (5 bases). Germline V gene sequence: CDR1 MRHNA, CDR2 SNTAGT. The CDR3 contains 15 residues. V gave up 2 bases and J gave up 3 bases, with 11 bases separating them.

This chain joins TRBV25-1 and TRBJ1-2; D gene unclear. V lost 4 bases and J 1 base, leaving 7 bases between the germline ends. The germline gives CDR1 MGHDK, CDR2 SYGVNS. This CDR3 comprises 13 residues. CDR3 in amino acids: CASSVRLNYGYTF. In nucleotides, the CDR3 is TGTGCCAGCAGTGTTAGGCTTAACTATGGCTACACCTTC.

The chain recombines TRBV4-2 with TRBJ1-3; D might be TRBD1 (5 bases). Germline V gene lookup returns CDR1 LGHNA and CDR2 YNFKEQ. This CDR3 has 16 residues. With 1 base removed from V and 4 bases from J, the gap between germline ends came to 14 bases. DNA of the CDR3: TGTGCCAGCAGCCAAGCCCATGAGGGGCGAGGAAACACCATATATTTT. Translated, it gives CASSQAHEGRGNTIYF.

The chain combines TRBV27 with TRBJ2-5; D is uncertain. V lost 2 bases to trimming and J lost 2 bases, with 6 bases between them. The CDR3 sequence is 13 residues long. Looked up from germline, CDR1 is MNHEY and CDR2 is SMNVEV (reference sequence). The CDR3 DNA is TGTGCCAGCAGTTTAATCTTACAAGAGACCCAGTACTTC. Its protein product is CASSLILQETQYF.

The V gene is TRBV6-6, the J gene TRBJ1-5, with no clear D. The CDR3 totals 13 residues. V was trimmed by 10 bases and J by 5 bases, leaving 15 bases between them. In germline, CDR1 is MNHNY, CDR2 SVGAGI (reference sequence). The CDR3 region is CATQERADQPQHF. The CDR3 coding sequence is TGTGCCACCCAGGAAAGGGCCGATCAGCCCCAGCATTTT.

V usage is TRBV7-9 and J usage is TRBJ1-3, with unresolved D. V lost 4 bases and J 0 bases, leaving 16 bases between the germline ends. The CDR3 extends over 17 amino acids. The germline V gene encodes CDR1 SEHNR and CDR2 FQNEAQ (reference sequence). Written as DNA, the CDR3 is TGTGCCAGCAGCTCCCCCACACTGCATGGCTCTGGAAACACCATATATTTT. This gives the protein CASSSPTLHGSGNTIYF.

This clone was seen just once. V usage is TRBV2 and J usage is TRBJ1-2; weak D call: TRBD1 (5 bases). V lost 10 bases and J 3 bases, leaving 18 bases between the germline ends. CDR1 SNHLY and CDR2 FYNNEI come from the germline V gene. The CDR3 consists of 14 residues. CDR3 sequence: CATRGTGGDYGYTF. CDR3 nucleotide sequence: TGTGCCACGCGGGGGACCGGAGGGGACTATGGCTACACCTTC.

V and J are TRBV4-3 and TRBJ2-4; the D is unclear. Trimming pared 4 bases from V and 0 bases from J, leaving 10 bases between. Germline V gene data show CDR1 as LGHNA and CDR2 as YSLEER. This CDR3 is built from 15 residues. The CDR3 DNA reads as TGCGCCAGCAGCCCCTCCTATAAAGCCAAAAACATTCAGTACTTC. Amino acid sequence: CASSPSYKAKNIQYF.

This chain links TRBV4-1 with TRBJ2-1; 11 nucleotides line up with TRBD2. The trim removed 3 bases at V and 0 bases at J, leaving 13 bases unmatched. The CDR3 is 20 amino acids. Per the germline V gene, CDR1 is MGHRA and CDR2 is YSYEKL. As DNA, the CDR3 is TGCGCCAGCAGCCATTCCTTCGCCGTAGCGGGAGGGAGCTCCTACAATGAGCAGTTCTTC. This translates into CASSHSFAVAGGSSYNEQFF.

The chain uses TRBV4-1 and TRBJ2-5; TRBD2 matches at 9 bases. Germline CDR1 is MGHRA and CDR2 is YSYEKL. The ends lost 1 base at V and 4 bases at J; junction bases unmatched: 7. The CDR3 is 16 amino acids. The CDR3 DNA sequence: TGCGCCAGCAGCCAAGGGCTCGGCGGGAGGGTAGAGACCCAGTACTTC. As protein: CASSQGLGGRVETQYF.

V usage is TRBV20-1 and J usage is TRBJ1-1; D unclear. Germline V lookup: CDR1 DFQATT, CDR2 SNEGSKA (reference sequence). CDR3 length equals 11 residues. The ends were cut back, 6 bases at V and 5 bases at J, with 10 bases in the middle. This chain's CDR3 is CSARIVTEAFF. Written as DNA, the CDR3 is TGCAGTGCCCGGATCGTGACTGAAGCTTTCTTT.